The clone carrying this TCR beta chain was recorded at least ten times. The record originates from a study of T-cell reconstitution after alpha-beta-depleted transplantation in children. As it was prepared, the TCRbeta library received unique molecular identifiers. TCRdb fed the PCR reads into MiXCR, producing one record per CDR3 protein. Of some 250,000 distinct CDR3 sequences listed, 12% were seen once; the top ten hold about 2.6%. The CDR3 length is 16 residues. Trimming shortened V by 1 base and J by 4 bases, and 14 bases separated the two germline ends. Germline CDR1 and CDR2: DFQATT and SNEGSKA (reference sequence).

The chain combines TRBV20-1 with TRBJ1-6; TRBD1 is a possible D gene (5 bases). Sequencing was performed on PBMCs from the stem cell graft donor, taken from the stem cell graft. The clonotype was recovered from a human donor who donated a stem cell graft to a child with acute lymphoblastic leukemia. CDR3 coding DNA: TGCAGTGCTAGAGCAGGAGGGGCAGGTTATAATTCACCCCTCCACTTT. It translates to CSARAGGAGYNSPLHF.